This TCR beta chain is from a study of blood T cell repertoires in COVID-19. At the level of the study: COVID-19 samples, acute and convalescent, were from the United States, Italy and Spain. Nucleic acid was either cDNA or gDNA, and it came from T cells, B-cell-depleted T cells, or PBMCs.

Authors' methods: The assay estimated nucleated cells by amplifying reference gene primers. Using immunoSEQ multiplex PCR, the repertoire was profiled, and TCRdb retains in-frame clones only, with some absent. That table gives V, J and clone size, and the DNA gave D and trimming. The sample consists of about 160,000 clones, about 86% of them appearing once. The source material was peripheral blood. This receptor was identified in a man aged 70 or older with acute or convalescent COVID-19.

CDR3 protein: CASSQGLAGETQYF. CDR3 DNA: TGTGCCAGCAGCCAGGGACTAGCGGGAGAGACCCAGTACTTC. The gene calls are TRBV14 and TRBJ2-5; 12 nucleotides align to TRBD2. CDR1 SGHDN and CDR2 FVKESK come from the germline V gene. CDR3 length: 14 residues. The J segment lost 4 bases and the V segment lost 3 bases, leaving 0 bases of the junction unmatched. Full variable domain (outside the CDR3, taken from reference TRBV14 and TRBJ2-5): EAGVTQFPSHSVIEKGQTVTLRCDPISGHDNLYWYRRVMGKEIKFLLHFVKESKQDESGMPNNRFLAERTGGTYSTLKVQPAELEDSGVYFCASSQGLAGETQYFGPGTRLLVL.